What follows are 22 T cell receptor beta chains derived from one specimen sequenced in a study of blood T cell repertoires in COVID-19. Only in-frame clones appear in the TCRdb table, and some are missing; sequencing was by immunoSEQ multiplex PCR. The sample contains 150,000 to 200,000 clones, around 91% of which appear only once. Sequenced sample: PBMCs or T cells enriched from blood (not recorded which). The receptors here all came from a woman aged 18-35 years who had recovered from COVID-19.

This chain links TRBV10-3 with TRBJ1-5; a possible D gene is TRBD1 (5 bases). Per germline, CDR1 ENHRY and CDR2 SYGVKD. This CDR3 comprises 17 residues. The V gene lost 2 bases and the J gene lost 5 bases, with 19 bases spanning the gap. The CDR3 spells CAISEKVAGPLDQPQHF. The DNA for the CDR3 is TGTGCCATCAGTGAGAAGGTCGCAGGGCCCCTGGATCAGCCCCAGCATTTT.

This chain joins TRBV29-1 and TRBJ2-4, with TRBD2 identical over 12 bases. Trimming removed 6 bases from V and 3 bases from J; junction bases left unmatched: 3. This CDR3 contains 14 residues. Germline CDR1 reads SQVTM; CDR2 reads ANQGSEA. The CDR3 DNA follows: TGCAGCGTAACGACTAGCGGGGGCAAAAACATTCAGTACTTC. Amino acids: CSVTTSGGKNIQYF.

This clone was seen just once. The chain carries TRBV10-3 and TRBJ1-2, with 7 bases fitting TRBD1. This CDR3 is built from 13 residues. J gave up 6 bases and V 9 bases, and 10 bases lay outside the gene matches. Germline V CDR1 and CDR2: ENHRY, SYGVKD. The CDR3 protein is CAIRGQVGDGYTF. The DNA for the CDR3 is TGTGCCATTAGGGGGCAGGTCGGGGATGGCTACACCTTC.

The rearrangement uses TRBV5-1 and TRBJ1-6, with 9 bases matching TRBD1. The CDR3 extends over 17 amino acids. Germline CDR1 reads SGHRS; CDR2 reads YFSETQ. The V gene end was trimmed by 2 bases and the J gene end by 6 bases; junction bases not matched to a gene: 9. The CDR3 protein is CASSFYGTGTVNSPLHF. The DNA of the CDR3 is TGCGCCAGCAGCTTCTACGGGACAGGGACGGTTAATTCACCCCTCCACTTT.

The chain employs TRBV19 and TRBJ1-2, with 7 bases identical to TRBD1. Germline V gene lookup returns CDR1 LNHDA and CDR2 SQIVND (reference sequence). V was clipped by 5 bases and J by 3 bases; unmatched bases: 6. This CDR3 is built from 14 residues. The CDR3 spells CASSRGTDYYGYTF. The CDR3 nucleotides read TGTGCCAGTAGTCGGGGGACAGATTACTATGGCTACACCTTC. Full variable domain (remainder filled in from reference TRBV19 and TRBJ1-2): DGGITQSPKYLFRKEGQNVTLSCEQNLNHDAMYWYRQDPGQGLRLIYYSQIVNDFQKGDIAEGYSVSREKKESFPLTVTSAQKNPTAFYLCASSRGTDYYGYTFGSGTRLTVV.

This sequence joins TRBV9 and TRBJ2-7; 9 bases agree with TRBD1. J lost 2 bases, V lost 4 bases, and 7 bases had no gene match. CDR1 is SGDLS and CDR2 is YYNGEE in the germline V gene. CDR3 length: 15 amino acids. This CDR3 is CASSPSGTGTYEQYF. In DNA, the CDR3 is TGTGCCAGCAGCCCATCCGGGACAGGGACCTACGAGCAGTACTTC. Combining the CDR3 with reference TRBV9 and TRBJ2-7 gives the whole variable domain DSGVTQTPKHLITATGQRVTLRCSPRSGDLSVYWYQQSLDQGLQFLIQYYNGEERAKGNILERFSAQQFPDLHSELNLSSLELGDSALYFCASSPSGTGTYEQYFGPGTRLTVT.

This chain uses TRBV28 with TRBJ1-1; no clear D gene. Looked up from germline, CDR1 is MDHEN and CDR2 is SYDVKM. Trimming took 1 base from V and 6 from J, leaving 12 bases between them. The CDR3 runs 14 residues. This CDR3 reads CASSLSHVGSEAFF. The CDR3, as DNA: TGTGCCAGCAGTTTATCCCATGTGGGCTCTGAAGCTTTCTTT.

Here the CDR3 reads CASSSTGTGDIQYF. In nucleotides, the CDR3 is TGTGCCAGCAGCTCTACTGGGACAGGGGACATTCAGTACTTC. J is TRBJ2-4 and V is TRBV7-6, with 10 bases aligning to TRBD1. CDR3 size: 14 residues. Germline V lookup: CDR1 SGHVS, CDR2 FNYEAQ. The J segment lost 8 bases and the V segment lost 4 bases, leaving 5 bases of the junction unmatched.

V gene TRBV19 combines with J gene TRBJ2-3, with D perhaps TRBD1 (5 bases). The germline CDR1 and CDR2 sequences are LNHDA and SQIVND (reference sequence). With 4 bases removed from V and 0 bases from J, the gap between germline ends came to 8 bases. The CDR3 length is 14 residues. CDR3 nucleotides: TGTGCCAGTAGTAAGGGGCCTAGCACAGATACGCAGTATTTT. It yields the protein CASSKGPSTDTQYF.

J is TRBJ2-3 and V is TRBV6-6; 7 bases line up with TRBD2. The CDR3 spans 16 residues. The germline V gene encodes CDR1 MNHNY and CDR2 SVGAGI (reference sequence). With V trimmed by 7 bases and J by 5 bases, 15 bases remained unmatched. CDR3 protein: CASNPVEGGPEDTQYF. The CDR3 bases are TGTGCCAGCAACCCCGTCGAGGGAGGGCCGGAAGATACGCAGTATTTT.

The gene calls are TRBV29-1 and TRBJ1-2; D gene unclear. The V and J ends lost 1 base and 4 bases respectively, with 13 bases between them. Germline-derived CDR1 and CDR2 are SQVTM and ANQGSEA. This CDR3 spans 14 amino acids. The CDR3 DNA is TGCAGCGTTGAAGGTGTGTCTTCCAGCTATGGCTACACCTTC. It is translated as CSVEGVSSSYGYTF.

The CDR3 nucleotides read TGTGCCAGCCTCGGGTTTAATGAGCAGTTCTTC. Protein product: CASLGFNEQFF. This sequence joins TRBV28 and TRBJ2-1, with D uncertain. V lost 8 bases, J lost 7 bases, and 9 bases lay in between. Germline lookup yields CDR1 MDHEN and CDR2 SYDVKM. The CDR3 runs 11 residues.

The chain links TRBV5-4 to TRBJ1-4, with TRBD1 matching over 10 bases. The length of the CDR3 is 15 residues. Germline V gives CDR1 SGHNT, CDR2 YYREEE (reference sequence). The trim removed 0 bases at V and 8 bases at J, leaving 4 bases unmatched. CDR3 in amino acids: CASSLVDRGREKLFF. In DNA, the CDR3 is TGTGCCAGCAGCTTGGTGGACAGGGGGAGAGAAAAACTGTTTTTT.

The V call is TRBV28, the J call TRBJ2-3, with D perhaps matching TRBD2 (5 bases). The CDR3 spans 14 residues. V was trimmed by 6 bases and J by 2 bases, leaving 12 bases between them. Germline values: CDR1 MDHEN, CDR2 SYDVKM. CDR3 nucleotide sequence: TGTGCCAGCAGCGATGCGGGCGCCACAGATACGCAGTATTTT. Translated: CASSDAGATDTQYF.

The chain recombines TRBV2 with TRBJ1-1; perhaps TRBD1 as D (5 bases). Trimming took 0 bases from V and 0 from J, leaving 17 bases between them. Per germline, CDR1 SNHLY and CDR2 FYNNEI. The CDR3 runs to 18 residues. Written as DNA, the CDR3 is TGTGCCAGCAGTGAAGCCCTCCTCGACAGTTACATGAACACTGAAGCTTTCTTT. Amino acids: CASSEALLDSYMNTEAFF.

This clone was observed a handful of times. The gene calls are TRBV27 and TRBJ2-7; 12 nucleotides align to TRBD2. V shed 4 bases, J shed 0 bases, and the junction held 4 bases outside the gene matches. Looked up from germline, CDR1 is MNHEY and CDR2 is SMNVEV (reference sequence). This CDR3 has 16 residues. The CDR3 region has the DNA TGTGCCAGCAGTTCGCTAGCGGGAGGGTACTCCTACGAGCAGTACTTC. The encoded protein is CASSSLAGGYSYEQYF.

This clone appeared a few times. This chain links TRBV2 with TRBJ1-5; D is ambiguous. The V end lost 6 bases, the J end lost 5 bases, and 11 bases lay between the germline ends. Germline CDR1 SNHLY, CDR2 FYNNEI. The CDR3 spans 13 residues. The CDR3 protein is CASSGEVDQPQHF. The CDR3 DNA reads TGTGCCAGCAGCGGGGAGGTAGATCAGCCCCAGCATTTT.

The chain recombines TRBV3-1 (or the pseudogene TRBV3-2) with TRBJ1-5; TRBD1 might be the D (5 bases). V gave up 1 base and J gave up 6 bases, with 13 bases separating them. Germline V gene sequence: CDR1 LGHDT, CDR2 YNNKEL (reference sequence). The CDR3 consists of 15 residues. CDR3 residues: CASSQGSGWGQPQHF. The CDR3 bases are TGTGCCAGCAGCCAAGGGTCAGGGTGGGGTCAGCCCCAGCATTTT.

This clone was picked up one time. V and J are TRBV4-1 and TRBJ2-7, with TRBD2 identical over 11 bases. Unmatched junction bases numbered 7, after V lost 3 bases and J lost 0 bases. The CDR3 length is 17 residues. Germline V gives CDR1 MGHRA, CDR2 YSYEKL. This chain's CDR3 is CASSQPGTSGTSYEQYF. In DNA, the CDR3 is TGCGCCAGCAGCCAGCCCGGGACTAGCGGAACCTCCTACGAGCAGTACTTC.

V and J are TRBV14 and TRBJ2-5; 12 nucleotides match TRBD1. With 4 bases clipped from V and 5 bases from J, the junction kept 5 bases outside the gene matches. The germline V gene has CDR1 SGHDN and CDR2 FVKESK. The CDR3 totals 15 residues. The CDR3 bases are TGTGCCAGCAGCCGGGGACAGGGGGCGAAGGAGACCCAGTACTTC. It is translated as CASSRGQGAKETQYF.

The V gene is TRBV28, the J gene TRBJ1-4, with TRBD1 matching over 11 bases. The CDR3 spans 17 residues. Trimming cost V 5 bases and J 7 bases; bases outside gene matches: 12. Germline lookup yields CDR1 MDHEN and CDR2 SYDVKM. The CDR3 is CASSLPGQGASSEKLFF. The CDR3, as DNA: TGTGCCAGCAGTCTACCCGGACAGGGGGCGTCGAGTGAAAAACTGTTTTTT.

The chain combines TRBV10-3 with TRBJ2-1, with D perhaps TRBD2 (6 bases). Germline CDR1 is ENHRY and CDR2 is SYGVKD. The CDR3 is 16 residues long. V was trimmed by 11 bases and J by 0 bases, leaving 20 bases between them. Here the CDR3 DNA reads TGTGCCCACTCTCAGGAGGGCCGGAGCTCCTACAATGAGCAGTTCTTC. This encodes CAHSQEGRSSYNEQFF.